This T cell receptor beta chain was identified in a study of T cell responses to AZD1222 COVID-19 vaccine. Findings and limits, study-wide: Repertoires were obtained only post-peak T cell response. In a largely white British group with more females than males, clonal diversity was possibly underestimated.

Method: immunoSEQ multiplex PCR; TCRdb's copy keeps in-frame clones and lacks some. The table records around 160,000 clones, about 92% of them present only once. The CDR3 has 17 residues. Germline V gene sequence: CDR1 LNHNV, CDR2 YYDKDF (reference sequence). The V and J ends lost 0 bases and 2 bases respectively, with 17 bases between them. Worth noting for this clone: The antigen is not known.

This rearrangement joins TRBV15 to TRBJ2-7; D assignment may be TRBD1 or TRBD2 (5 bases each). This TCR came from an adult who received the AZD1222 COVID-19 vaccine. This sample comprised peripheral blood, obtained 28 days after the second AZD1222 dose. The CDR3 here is CATSREPPGTGTYEQYF. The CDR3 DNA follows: TGTGCCACCAGCAGAGAACCGCCCGGGACGGGAACCTACGAGCAGTACTTC.